The 19 T cell receptor beta chains presented below share a single source sample, sequenced in a study of blood T cell repertoires in COVID-19. Only in-frame clones appear in the TCRdb table, and some are missing; sequencing was by immunoSEQ multiplex PCR. The sample shows under 150,000 clones, roughly 90% of them seen only once. Sequenced: peripheral blood. The receptors come from a human donor in a cohort sampled during active COVID-19.

The chain is built from TRBV6-5 and TRBJ2-3; TRBD1 matches at 7 bases. Looked up from germline, CDR1 is MNHEY and CDR2 is SVGAGI. CDR3 size: 14 residues. V trimming: 5 bases; J trimming: 2 bases; junction bases outside the gene matches: 4. The CDR3 DNA reads as TGTGCCAGCAGTCGGGACAGCTACACAGATACGCAGTATTTT. Amino acids: CASSRDSYTDTQYF.

This chain joins TRBV7-9 and TRBJ1-6; possibly TRBD1 for D (6 bases). The CDR3 extends over 13 amino acids. The V end was cut by 5 bases, the J end by 10 bases, with 12 bases between. From germline, CDR1 is SEHNR and CDR2 FQNEAQ (reference sequence). The CDR3 bases are TGTGCCAGCAGCGCGACAGGTAGCTCACCCCTCCACTTT. This encodes CASSATGSSPLHF.

The V gene is TRBV5-1, the J gene TRBJ2-6; TRBD2 might be the D (6 bases). This CDR3 contains 16 residues. Germline CDR1 reads SGHRS; CDR2 reads YFSETQ. V lost 0 bases and J lost 2, with 9 bases in between. The CDR3 here is CASSLEAGTGANVLTF. The CDR3 DNA is TGCGCCAGCAGCTTGGAGGCGGGAACTGGGGCCAACGTCCTGACTTTC.

This clone is a singleton in its sample. The gene calls are TRBV2 and TRBJ2-6, with D hard to call. With 7 bases removed from V and 1 base from J, the gap between germline ends came to 14 bases. Germline CDR1 and CDR2: SNHLY and FYNNEI. CDR3 size: 16 residues. In DNA form, the CDR3 reads TGTGCCAGCACTCGTCAGGCTCTATCTGGGGCCAACGTCCTGACTTTC. Translating gives CASTRQALSGANVLTF.

This clone turned up a few times. The V call is TRBV7-2, the J call TRBJ2-6; 8 nucleotides line up with TRBD1. The germline V gene has CDR1 SGHTA and CDR2 FQGNSA. This CDR3 is 16 amino acids long. The V gene end was trimmed by 1 base and the J gene end by 12 bases; junction bases not matched to a gene: 11. The CDR3 DNA is TGTGCCAGCAGCTTAGGGGACAGGACCTCGGGCCGCGTCCTGACTTTC. Its translation is CASSLGDRTSGRVLTF.

The CDR3 region is CASSQEETDYEQYF. The CDR3 bases are TGCGCCAGCAGCCAAGAGGAGACCGACTACGAGCAGTACTTC. This chain uses TRBV4-1 with TRBJ2-7, with no clear D. The ends were cut back, 0 bases at V and 3 bases at J, with 9 bases in the middle. CDR1 MGHRA and CDR2 YSYEKL come from the germline V gene. The CDR3 extends over 14 amino acids.

The rearrangement links TRBV27 to TRBJ2-3, with no clear D. Trimming stripped 6 bases from V and 0 bases from J, with 13 bases between. This CDR3 comprises 15 residues. Germline CDR1 is MNHEY and CDR2 is SMNVEV (reference sequence). CDR3 sequence reads: CASRYYGASTDTQYF. In nucleotides, the CDR3 is TGTGCCAGCAGGTACTACGGCGCTAGCACAGATACGCAGTATTTT.

This clone was seen only once. This sequence joins TRBV27 and TRBJ2-5; TRBD1 might be the D (5 bases). CDR1 is MNHEY, CDR2 SMNVEV, per germline (reference sequence). This CDR3 contains 14 residues. The V gene lost 0 bases and the J gene lost 6 bases, with 11 bases spanning the gap. CDR3 region: CASSLSPGLKTQYF. Written as DNA, the CDR3 is TGTGCCAGCAGTTTATCTCCAGGGTTAAAGACCCAGTACTTC.

The rearrangement joins TRBV7-9 to TRBJ1-2, with 10 bases aligning to TRBD1. CDR1 is SEHNR, CDR2 FQNEAQ, per germline (reference sequence). The CDR3 is 14 residues long. V was pared by 4 bases and J by 8 bases, with 7 bases of the junction left unmatched. Here the CDR3 reads CASSSDRGRRGYTF. The DNA of the CDR3 is TGTGCCAGCAGCTCTGACAGGGGGCGGCGCGGCTACACCTTC.

The CDR3 bases are TGTGCCAGCAGCCCCAAGAGCGGGGGGGTAGAGACCCAGTACTTC. Amino acids: CASSPKSGGVETQYF. This sequence joins TRBV7-2 and TRBJ2-5, with 10 positions matching TRBD2. CDR1 is SGHTA and CDR2 is FQGNSA in the germline V gene. J gave up 4 bases and V 5 bases, and 7 bases lay outside the gene matches. The CDR3 has 15 amino acids.

This chain connects TRBV7-2 to TRBJ2-1; no clear D. The CDR3 is 15 residues long. Looked up from germline, CDR1 is SGHTA and CDR2 is FQGNSA. Trimming removed 4 bases from V and 7 bases from J, with 17 bases in between. The CDR3 DNA reads TGTGCCAGCAGCTCCTACCCTGGGCCATTAAATGAGCAGTTCTTC. It encodes CASSSYPGPLNEQFF.

V gene TRBV30 combines with J gene TRBJ2-7; weak D call: TRBD1 (6 bases). Trimming pared 1 base from V and 2 bases from J, leaving 9 bases between. Looked up from germline, CDR1 is GTSNPN and CDR2 is SVGIG (reference sequence). There are 13 residues in the CDR3. In nucleotides, the CDR3 is TGTGCCTGGAGTGGAGGGGGAACCTACGAGCAGTACTTC. This codes for CAWSGGGTYEQYF.

The rearrangement joins TRBV4-3 to TRBJ2-5; TRBD2 matches 8 bases. There are 15 residues in the CDR3. The V gene's germline CDR1 is LGHNA and CDR2 YSLEER. Unmatched junction bases numbered 8, after V lost 3 bases and J lost 5 bases. The CDR3 loop is CASSQDGGGQETQYF. As DNA, the CDR3 is TGCGCCAGCAGCCAGGACGGGGGGGGGCAGGAGACCCAGTACTTC.

This sequence joins TRBV18 and TRBJ1-1; unclear D gene. The length of the CDR3 is 14 residues. V was clipped by 3 bases and J by 0 bases, with 8 bases between them. Germline loops: CDR1 KGHSH, CDR2 LQKENI. The CDR3 spells CASSPSSVNTEAFF. The CDR3 region has the DNA TGTGCCAGCTCACCTAGCTCCGTGAACACTGAAGCTTTCTTT.

The chain couples TRBV6-5 to TRBJ1-2; a weak D match, TRBD1 (5 bases). The CDR3 runs 14 residues. V lost 6 bases to trimming and J lost 2 bases, with 13 bases between them. Germline V gene sequence: CDR1 MNHEY, CDR2 SVGAGI. For the CDR3, the DNA is TGTGCCAGCAGCAACCCTAGACAGAACTATGGCTACACCTTC. It yields the protein CASSNPRQNYGYTF.

The CDR3 sequence is CASSPRATGTNSPLHF. The CDR3 DNA follows: TGTGCCAGCTCACCACGTGCCACCGGGACAAATTCACCCCTCCACTTT. The chain recombines TRBV18 with TRBJ1-6, with D possibly being TRBD1 (6 bases). Germline loops: CDR1 KGHSH, CDR2 LQKENI. This CDR3 region has 16 residues. V was trimmed by 1 base and J by 7 bases, leaving 14 bases between them.

This chain links TRBV6-6 with TRBJ2-7; TRBD2 aligns across 7 bases. Germline V gives CDR1 MNHNY, CDR2 SVGAGI (reference sequence). CDR3 size: 14 residues. Trimming removed 6 bases from V and 6 bases from J; junction bases left unmatched: 11. The CDR3 DNA reads TGTGCCAGCAGCCGAAAAGACCCTAGCGGCGAGCAGTACTTC. Amino acid sequence: CASSRKDPSGEQYF.

J is TRBJ1-5 and V is TRBV25-1; D is perhaps TRBD1 (5 bases). V lost 2 bases and J 6 bases, leaving 11 bases between the germline ends. The CDR3 covers 14 residues. Germline CDR1 reads MGHDK; CDR2 reads SYGVNS. The CDR3 sequence: CASSETGPRQPQHF. The CDR3 DNA sequence: TGTGCCAGCAGTGAAACAGGCCCTCGTCAGCCCCAGCATTTT.

This clone came up once. The chain joins TRBV4-2 to TRBJ2-3; D gene uncertain. Trimming stripped 0 bases from V and 0 bases from J, with 13 bases between. The CDR3 loop spans 17 amino acids. The germline gives CDR1 LGHNA, CDR2 YNFKEQ. This CDR3 reads CASSQEGSRFSTDTQYF. The CDR3 DNA sequence: TGTGCCAGCAGCCAAGAAGGCTCCAGGTTTAGCACAGATACGCAGTATTTT.